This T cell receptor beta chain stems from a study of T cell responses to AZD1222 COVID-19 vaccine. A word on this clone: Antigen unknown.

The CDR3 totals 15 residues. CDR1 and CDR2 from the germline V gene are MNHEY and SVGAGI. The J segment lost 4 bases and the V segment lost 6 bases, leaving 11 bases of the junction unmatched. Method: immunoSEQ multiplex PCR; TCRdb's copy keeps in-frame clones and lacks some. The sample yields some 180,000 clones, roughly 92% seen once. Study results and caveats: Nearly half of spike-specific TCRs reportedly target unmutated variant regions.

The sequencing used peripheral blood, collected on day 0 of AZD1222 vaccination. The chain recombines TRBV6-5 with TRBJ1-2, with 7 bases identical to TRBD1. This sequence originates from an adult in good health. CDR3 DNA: TGTGCCAGCAGACCGATAGGGACAGCACCCTATGGCTACACCTTC. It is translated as CASRPIGTAPYGYTF.